This T cell receptor (beta chain) was sequenced for a study of tumor-infiltrating lymphocytes in localized non-small cell lung cancer (dated by TCRdb to about 2021). In the study overall: The cohort covered several histologies, both smokers and never-smokers, and patients whose samples were collected after neoadjuvant chemotherapy. The same patients underwent several integrated assays, with TCR sequencing performed together with flow cytometry, multiplex immunofluorescence, RNA-seq, exome sequencing and proteomics. The overall ICON cohort was composed of some 140 surgical patients with localized non-small cell lung cancer whose tumors were resected. Each patient provided resected tumor tissue plus uninvolved lung tissue from the same patient, with the uninvolved lung tissue described as non-adjacent to the tumor. A total of around 50 patients were included in the paired tumor versus uninvolved lung comparison of immunoSEQ T-cell fraction. The paper as a whole reports these results and caveats: Because different assays used different pieces of the same tissue, intratumor heterogeneity could not be separated from technical variation. No association of tumor T-cell fraction from TCR sequencing with recurrence-free survival was found (p = 0.61). Since assay coverage differed from patient to patient depending on how much tissue was available, TCR sequencing was done for only a subset of the cohort. Higher T cell infiltration in tumors than in uninvolved lung tissue was supported by TCRbeta sequencing, consistent with immunofluorescence CD3 counts. The TCR-derived T-cell fraction showed no difference between the flow cytometry-defined immunotypes IM1 (good prognosis) and IM2 (poor prognosis).

After removal of 4 bases from V and 7 bases from J, the junction retains 3 bases not matched to a gene. The CDR3 spans 12 residues, from the cysteine through the phenylalanine. Just CDR3 DNA is preserved here, 36 bases in frame from base 1. Taken from the germline V gene, the CDR1 and CDR2 loops are KGHSH and LQKENI. Enrollment in ICON was initiated in 2016, and the last patient was enrolled in 2018. In a subcohort of about 76 patients, fresh tumor and matched uninvolved tissue were collected for in-depth immune analyses, with TCR sequencing among those analyses. TCR sequencing was performed on DNA isolated from bulk tissue, without cell sorting. The T-cell fraction in tumor and uninvolved lung tissue was provided by TCR sequencing with the immunoSEQ assay. Per the authors' processing: To analyze survival, patients were divided into a high T-cell fraction group (upper tertile) and a low T-cell fraction group (lower two tertiles), and the two groups were compared using a log-rank test. Paired tumor versus uninvolved lung differences in T-cell fraction were tested with a signed-rank test. Entries here come from immuneACCESS through TCRdb and include only in-frame sequences with V and J called. Some clones fail to appear in such tables; in the studies checked, an unresolved V gene covers under half of the shortfall, and the cause of the remainder is unknown. That table is the source of V, J and clone size, and D and trimming were worked out from the DNA. The table for this sample lists 17,000 or so clones; over 75% of them were counted only once. The top ten clonotypes cover 6.4% of the sample.

To note about this clone: The specificity of this receptor is unknown. Qualities for individual bases were not recorded, and no much larger clone is one base off.

Sequencing was performed on lung tumor tissue. The TCR was taken from a human donor with non-small cell lung cancer. Recombination linked TRBV18 to TRBJ2-7; 8 of the junction bases match TRBD2. The nucleotide sequence reads TGTGCCAGCTCACTAGGGACTAGAGAGCAGTACTTC. Translated, it reads CASSLGTREQYF.